One sample yielded the 9 T cell receptor beta chains listed below, sequenced in a study of blood T cell repertoires in COVID-19. Measured with immunoSEQ multiplex PCR; TCRdb has only the in-frame clones, and not every one. The sample contains 200,000 or so clones, 80% to 85% of which appear only once. Source material: peripheral blood. The receptor set was obtained from a woman aged 25 to 39 with acute or convalescent COVID-19.

V and J are TRBV5-1 and TRBJ2-7; D is uncertain. Germline lookup yields CDR1 SGHRS and CDR2 YFSETQ. This CDR3 is built from 15 residues. V was trimmed by 1 base and J by 2 bases, leaving 13 bases between them. DNA of the CDR3: TGCGCCAGCAGCTTGACTGGATCAGGCACCTACGAGCAGTACTTC. It encodes CASSLTGSGTYEQYF.

This chain uses TRBV3-1 (or the pseudogene TRBV3-2) with TRBJ2-7; the match to TRBD2 covers 7 bases. Germline V gene sequence: CDR1 LGHDT, CDR2 YNNKEL (reference sequence). V lost 8 bases, J lost 0 bases, and 7 bases stayed unmatched. CDR3 size: 14 residues. The CDR3 protein is CASQSSGNSYEQYF. The CDR3 DNA follows: TGTGCCAGCCAATCTAGCGGAAACTCCTACGAGCAGTACTTC.

The chain couples TRBV6-2 or TRBV6-3 to TRBJ2-5; TRBD2 agrees at 7 bases. This CDR3 is 17 amino acids long. Germline V gives CDR1 MNHEY, CDR2 SVGEGT. Trimming cost V 6 bases and J 5 bases; bases outside gene matches: 18. CDR3 loop: CASSPRAGRGNRETQYF. For the CDR3, the DNA is TGTGCCAGCAGCCCTAGGGCAGGGAGGGGTAATCGGGAGACCCAGTACTTC.

There are a few counts of this clone. The chain couples TRBV7-2 to TRBJ1-4; D gene ambiguous. V dropped 5 bases and J dropped 0 bases, with 4 bases sitting between them. The CDR3 spans 13 residues. Per the germline V gene, CDR1 is SGHTA and CDR2 is FQGNSA. The CDR3 nucleotides read TGTGCCAGCAGCGGGCCAACTAATGAAAAACTGTTTTTT. Translating gives CASSGPTNEKLFF. Complete variable domain (other parts from reference TRBV7-2 and TRBJ1-4): GAGVSQSPSNKVTEKGKDVELRCDPISGHTALYWYRQSLGQGLEFLIYFQGNSAPDKSGLPSDRFSAERTGGSVSTLTIQRTQQEDSAVYLCASSGPTNEKLFFGSGTQLSVL.

This chain links TRBV28 with TRBJ2-3; weak D call: TRBD2 (6 bases). CDR3 length equals 15 residues. Germline-derived CDR1 and CDR2 are MDHEN and SYDVKM. V was cut by 3 bases and J by 3 bases, with 13 bases left in between. CDR3 coding DNA: TGTGCCAGCAGTTTCCCCACGGGACTTACAGATACGCAGTATTTT. Its protein product is CASSFPTGLTDTQYF.

The chain has TRBV28 and TRBJ2-5, with D hard to call. V lost 8 bases to trimming and J lost 1 base, with 14 bases between them. This CDR3 is 14 amino acids long. Germline V gene data show CDR1 as MDHEN and CDR2 as SYDVKM. CDR3 in amino acids: CASFPESPQETQYF. Here the CDR3 DNA reads TGTGCCAGCTTCCCCGAGTCTCCCCAAGAGACCCAGTACTTC.

This clone was seen only once. In nucleotides, the CDR3 is TGTGCCAGCAGTTACGAGGTTTTCGGGGAGCTGTTTTTT. Translating it yields CASSYEVFGELFF. The chain is built from TRBV6-6 and TRBJ2-2, with D hard to call. CDR3 length: 13 amino acids. Germline CDR1 MNHNY, CDR2 SVGAGI (reference sequence). The germline V and J ends were trimmed by 2 bases and 7 bases, with 8 bases remaining between them.

The J gene is TRBJ1-5, the V gene TRBV28, with D uncertain. V was pared by 0 bases and J by 3 bases, with 12 bases between. Germline V CDR1 and CDR2: MDHEN, SYDVKM. The CDR3 is 16 amino acids. The CDR3 here is CASSLWRPGYNQPQHF. CDR3 DNA: TGTGCCAGCAGTTTATGGAGGCCGGGGTACAATCAGCCCCAGCATTTT.

Of note for this clone: Other nucleotide sequences from this sample produce the same CDR3. This chain joins TRBV28 and TRBJ1-1; D gene ambiguous. Germline loops: CDR1 MDHEN, CDR2 SYDVKM. Trimming left V 6 bases short and J 1 base short, with 9 bases between. The CDR3 extends over 13 amino acids. DNA of the CDR3: TGTGCCAGCAGCCCTTTCAGGAACACTGAAGCTTTCTTT. Translated, it gives CASSPFRNTEAFF.